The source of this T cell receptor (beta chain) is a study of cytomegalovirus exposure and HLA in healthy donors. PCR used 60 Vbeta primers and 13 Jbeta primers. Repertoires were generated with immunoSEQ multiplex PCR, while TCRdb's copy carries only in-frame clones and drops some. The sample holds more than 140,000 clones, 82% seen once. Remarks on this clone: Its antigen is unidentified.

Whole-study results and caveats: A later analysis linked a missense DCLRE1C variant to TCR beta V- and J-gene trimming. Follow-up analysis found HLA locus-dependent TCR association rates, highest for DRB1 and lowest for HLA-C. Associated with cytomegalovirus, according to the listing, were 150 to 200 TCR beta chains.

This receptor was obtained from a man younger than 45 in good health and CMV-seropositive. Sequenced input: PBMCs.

CDR3 sequence reads: CAWSDTEAFF. The CDR3 DNA reads as TGTGCCTGGAGCGACACTGAAGCTTTCTTT. The V gene is TRBV30, the J gene TRBJ1-1, with unresolved D. CDR3 size: 10 residues. Germline CDR1 reads GTSNPN; CDR2 reads SVGIG (reference sequence). V lost 3 bases to trimming and J lost 3 bases, with 2 bases between them.